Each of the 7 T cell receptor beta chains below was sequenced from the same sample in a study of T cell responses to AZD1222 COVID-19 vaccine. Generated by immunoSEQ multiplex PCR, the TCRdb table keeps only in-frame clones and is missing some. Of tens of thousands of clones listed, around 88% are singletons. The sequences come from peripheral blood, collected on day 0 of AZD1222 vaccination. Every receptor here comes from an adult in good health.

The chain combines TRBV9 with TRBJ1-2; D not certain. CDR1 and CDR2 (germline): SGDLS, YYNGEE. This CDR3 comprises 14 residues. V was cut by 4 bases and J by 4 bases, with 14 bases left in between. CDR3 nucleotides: TGTGCCAGCAGCCCCTTGGGAGGAATCTATGGCTACACCTTC. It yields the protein CASSPLGGIYGYTF.

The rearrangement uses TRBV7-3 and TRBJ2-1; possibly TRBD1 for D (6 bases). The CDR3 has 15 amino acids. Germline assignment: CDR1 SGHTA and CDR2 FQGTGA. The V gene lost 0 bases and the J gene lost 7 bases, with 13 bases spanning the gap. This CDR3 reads CASSLTGGQGNEQFF. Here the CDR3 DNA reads TGTGCCAGCAGCTTAACGGGCGGGCAGGGGAATGAGCAGTTCTTC.

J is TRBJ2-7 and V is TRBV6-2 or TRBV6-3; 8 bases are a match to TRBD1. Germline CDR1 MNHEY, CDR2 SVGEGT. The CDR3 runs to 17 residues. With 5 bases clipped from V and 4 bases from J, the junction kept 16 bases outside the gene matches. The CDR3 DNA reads TGTGCCAGCAGTGCCACCCCCGGACAGGGAGTTGTGTACGAGCAGTACTTC. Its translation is CASSATPGQGVVYEQYF.

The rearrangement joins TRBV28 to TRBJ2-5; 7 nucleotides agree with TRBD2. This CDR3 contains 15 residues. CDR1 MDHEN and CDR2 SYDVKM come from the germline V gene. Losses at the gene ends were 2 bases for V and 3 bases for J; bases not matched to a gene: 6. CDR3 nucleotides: TGTGCCAGCAGTTTAAGCGGGGCGGGAAAAGAGACCCAGTACTTC. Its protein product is CASSLSGAGKETQYF.

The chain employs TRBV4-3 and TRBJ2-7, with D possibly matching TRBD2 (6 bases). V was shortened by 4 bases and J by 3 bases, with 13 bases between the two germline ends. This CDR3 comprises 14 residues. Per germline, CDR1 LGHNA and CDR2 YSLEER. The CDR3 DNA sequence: TGCGCCAGCAGCCCAGATGGGACTTTCTACGAGCAGTACTTC. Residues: CASSPDGTFYEQYF.

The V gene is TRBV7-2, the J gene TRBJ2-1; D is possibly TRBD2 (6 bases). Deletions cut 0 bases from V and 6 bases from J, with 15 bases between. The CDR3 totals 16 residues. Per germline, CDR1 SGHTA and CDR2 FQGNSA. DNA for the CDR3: TGTGCCAGCAGCTTAGCGGTAGCGGAGAGGGGCAATGAGCAGTTCTTC. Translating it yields CASSLAVAERGNEQFF. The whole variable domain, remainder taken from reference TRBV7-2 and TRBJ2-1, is GAGVSQSPSNKVTEKGKDVELRCDPISGHTALYWYRQSLGQGLEFLIYFQGNSAPDKSGLPSDRFSAERTGGSVSTLTIQRTQQEDSAVYLCASSLAVAERGNEQFFGPGTRLTVL.

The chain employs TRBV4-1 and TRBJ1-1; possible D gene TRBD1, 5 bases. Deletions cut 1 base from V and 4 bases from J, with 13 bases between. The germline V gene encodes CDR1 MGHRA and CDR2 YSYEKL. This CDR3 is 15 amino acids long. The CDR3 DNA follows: TGCGCCAGCAGCCAAGGGTGGGGCCCGGGCACTGAAGCTTTCTTT. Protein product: CASSQGWGPGTEAFF.